This T cell receptor (beta chain) appears in the sequencing data of a study of siplizumab effects on memory and regulatory T cells (dated by TCRdb to about 2019). Turning to the overall study: The study examined how the anti-CD2 antibody siplizumab affects alloreactive T-cell subsets in allogeneic mixed lymphocyte reactions built from human PBMCs.

On the study overall, not on this receptor specifically: The suppressive function of proliferating Tregs from siplizumab cultures was not functionally confirmed. Greater diversity appeared to be present in unstimulated naive T cells than in memory T cells, and a substantial contribution to the alloresponse seemed to be made by naive cells. The cumulative frequency of alloreactive sequences traceable to unstimulated CD4+ memory T cells was significantly reduced by siplizumab. About 75-95% of proliferating CD4+ or CD8+ clones could not be given a naive or memory phenotype. Because sequences at frequencies below about 10^-5 were poorly captured, only a minor fraction of alloreactive clones could be mapped back to unstimulated subsets. Of the alloreactive CD4+ clones that could be mapped, the Treg-derived share averaged about 70% with siplizumab compared with approximately 30% in control reactions.

Of note for this clone: It has no known antigen specificity. No base quality values were provided; no much bigger clone lies one nucleotide off.

Library creation used the immunoSEQ multiplex PCR assay. Each sample had 90,000 to 100,000 TCR templates assayed by the deep sequencing platform. Genomic DNA extracted from sorted T cells was the material used for TCRbeta CDR3 sequencing. The authors' pipeline ran thus. The R programming language was used for clonal analysis of the TCRbeta CDR3 data. Unstimulated samples were compared with post-reaction CFSE-low samples to define alloreactive CD4+ and CD8+ clones. Alloreactive CD4+ clones were assigned to regulatory or non-regulatory origin by matching sequences to sorted unstimulated Treg and non-Treg repertoires. Here the immuneACCESS table is served through TCRdb, limited to in-frame sequences with V and J called. Missing clones are a known gap in these copies; in checked studies unresolved V genes cover under half, and the rest lacks a known reason. V, J and clone size were drawn from that table, and D and trimming were deduced from the DNA. The sample table contains about 120,000 clones; only one count was recorded for roughly 94% of them. Jointly, the top ten make up under 2% of the sample.

Sorted unstimulated T cells and proliferating T cells recovered from mixed lymphocyte reactions underwent TCRbeta CDR3 sequencing. Fresh whole blood from fewer than twelve HLA-typed healthy donors was used to isolate PBMCs. Unstimulated CD4+ non-regulatory T cells were FACS-sorted to map the origin of alloreactive clones. Reading the germline V gene gives CDR1 SGHVS and CDR2 FNYEAQ. From cysteine to phenylalanine, the CDR3 is 15 amino acids long. The CDR3 DNA has 45 bases and is translated from base 1. The sequence links TRBV7-6 to TRBJ2-5; 7 junctional bases match TRBD1. The last part of the DNA fits TRBJ2-7 better; the J call may be wrong. What was sequenced was non-Treg CD4+ T cells sorted from blood. Taken with the paper, the label for cell subset or site translates to: FACS-sorted unstimulated CD4+ non-regulatory T cells. The receptor was derived from a human donor in good health. The bases are TGTGCCAGCAGCGCTCGACAGGGAAAAGGTTACGAGCAGTACTTC. The resulting protein is CASSARQGKGYEQYF.